The 28 T cell receptor beta chains listed next were all sequenced from one sample in a study of breast tumors, draining lymph nodes, adjacent tissues. Each CDR3 protein is one row after TCRdb ran MiXCR on the multiplex PCR reads. The table shows about 230,000 distinct CDR3 sequences, with roughly 30% occurring only once. Axillary draining lymph nodes of breast cancer patients supplied the node samples. Sequenced input: axillary lymph node tissue. These receptors came from a female donor with breast cancer. Some clones in this sample may be carry-over from other donors' samples.

This clonotype was found many times. The rearrangement links TRBV29-1 to TRBJ2-1, with no clear D. Trimming pared 7 bases from V and 10 bases from J, leaving 14 bases between. This CDR3 region has 11 residues. Germline CDR1 reads SQVTM; CDR2 reads ANQGSEA. This CDR3 reads CSALVFQEQFF. CDR3 in DNA: TGCAGCGCTTTAGTGTTTCAAGAGCAGTTCTTC.

The chain is built from TRBV19 and TRBJ1-1; 10 bases align to TRBD1. The CDR3 runs 14 residues. The germline gives CDR1 LNHDA, CDR2 SQIVND (reference sequence). Trimming took 7 bases from V and 4 from J; bases not matched to a gene: 6. DNA of the CDR3: TGTGCCAGTACCACGGACAGGGGGGCCACTGAAGCTTTCTTT. As protein: CASTTDRGATEAFF.

Many counts were recorded for this clonotype. The chain recombines TRBV7-9 with TRBJ2-7, with D unclear. Germline CDR1 and CDR2: SEHNR and FQNEAQ (reference sequence). The ends were cut back, 5 bases at V and 2 bases at J, with 10 bases in the middle. The CDR3 sequence is 13 residues long. The CDR3 is CASSIPGTYEQYF. As DNA, the CDR3 is TGTGCCAGCAGCATCCCAGGCACCTACGAGCAGTACTTC.

In this sample, this clonotype turned up many times. This rearrangement joins TRBV5-1 to TRBJ2-7, with 9 bases fitting TRBD2. The CDR3 is 15 residues long. V shed 2 bases, J shed 3 bases, and the junction held 6 bases outside the gene matches. CDR1 SGHRS and CDR2 YFSETQ come from the germline V gene. CDR3 protein: CASSLIERGDYEQYF. The CDR3 DNA reads as TGCGCCAGCAGCTTAATTGAGCGGGGGGACTACGAGCAGTACTTC. The full variable domain, its missing parts supplied by reference TRBV5-1 and TRBJ2-7, is KAGVTQTPRYLIKTRGQQVTLSCSPISGHRSVSWYQQTPGQGLQFLFEYFSETQRNKGNFPGRFSGRQFSNSRSEMNVSTLELGDSALYLCASSLIERGDYEQYFGPGTRLTVT.

This clonotype was found many times. CDR3 amino acids: CASSLAVLSTDTQYF. CDR3 coding DNA: TGTGCCAGCAGCTTAGCAGTACTTAGCACAGATACGCAGTATTTT. The chain recombines TRBV11-2 with TRBJ2-3; no definite D call. V dropped 1 base and J dropped 0 bases, with 8 bases sitting between them. This CDR3 is 15 amino acids long. Germline CDR1 reads SGHAT; CDR2 reads FQNNGV.

The V gene is TRBV19, the J gene TRBJ2-1; D is tentatively TRBD1 or TRBD2 (7 bases each). V lost 10 bases and J 8 bases, leaving 27 bases between the germline ends. CDR1 is LNHDA and CDR2 is SQIVND in the germline V gene (reference sequence). There are 16 residues in the CDR3. CDR3 DNA: TGTGCCACCCCACCCCCCGAGACAGGGAGGGTTTATGAGCAGTTCTTC. Amino acid sequence: CATPPPETGRVYEQFF.

At least ten counts were recorded for this clonotype. CDR3 bases: TGTGCCAGCAACCTGGGAGTACTACGGAACTATGGCTACACCTTC. The encoded protein is CASNLGVLRNYGYTF. The chain employs TRBV7-3 and TRBJ1-2, with D unclear. This CDR3 is built from 15 residues. Germline CDR1 reads SGHTA; CDR2 reads FQGTGA. Trimming pared 7 bases from V and 2 bases from J, leaving 17 bases between.

As for this clonotype: A read error is possible here, since a much larger clone lies one base away. V and J are TRBV9 and TRBJ1-5; D is possibly TRBD1 (5 bases). The CDR3 contains 14 residues. Germline-derived CDR1 and CDR2 are SGDLS and YYNGEE. The CDR3 spells CAGSHGGNAWPQHF. CDR3 bases: TGTGCCGGCAGCCACGGGGGTAATGCTTGGCCCCAGCATTTT.

Remarks on this clonotype: One junction end does not reproduce the germline sequence, and a read error may be involved. The V gene is TRBV11-3, the J gene TRBJ1-4; the match to TRBD1 covers 7 bases. The CDR3 contains 14 residues. Germline CDR1 and CDR2: SGHNT and YENEEA. CDR3 sequence (DNA): TGTGCCAGCAGGGCCGGACAGGTTAGGGAAAAATTGTTTTTT. It encodes CASRAGQVREKLFF.

The J gene is TRBJ1-5, the V gene TRBV6-5, with D possibly TRBD1 on 5 matching bases. Germline-derived CDR1 and CDR2 are MNHEY and SVGAGI. The CDR3 extends over 14 amino acids. Trimming took off 8 bases at V and 6 bases at J, with 17 bases between the two ends. CDR3: CASGPGLAGQPQHF. The CDR3 DNA sequence: TGTGCCAGCGGCCCGGGACTAGCGGGTCAGCCCCAGCATTTT.

This clonotype was counted many times. The chain has TRBV12-3 or TRBV12-4 and TRBJ1-3; 8 bases are shared with TRBD1. J lost 0 bases, V lost 5 bases, and 9 bases had no gene match. This CDR3 spans 17 amino acids. The CDR3 DNA reads as TGTGCCAGCAGTCTACGGACAGGGAGGGGCTCTGGAAACACCATATATTTT. The encoded protein is CASSLRTGRGSGNTIYF.

This clonotype has at least ten counts. The chain has TRBV9 and TRBJ2-3; possibly TRBD2 for D (6 bases). CDR1 is SGDLS, CDR2 YYNGEE, per germline. V was shortened by 5 bases and J by 5 bases, with 18 bases between the two germline ends. The CDR3 has 15 amino acids. Written as DNA, the CDR3 is TGTGCCAGCAGTCCGGGACTCCACCGGGGAGATACGCAGTATTTT. This translates into CASSPGLHRGDTQYF.

This clonotype was seen repeatedly, ten times or more. This chain joins TRBV6-1 and TRBJ1-5, with D perhaps matching TRBD1 (6 bases). This CDR3 is 13 amino acids long. From germline, CDR1 is MNHNS and CDR2 SASEGT. V was cut by 6 bases and J by 3 bases, with 9 bases left in between. CDR3 bases: TGTGCCAGCAGGGACAGTTACAATCAGCCCCAGCATTTT. Its protein is CASRDSYNQPQHF.

The genes are TRBV11-2 and TRBJ1-5; no clear D. The CDR3 spans 14 residues. V lost 6 bases, J lost 11 bases, and 20 bases lay in between. CDR1 is SGHAT and CDR2 is FQNNGV in the germline V gene. CDR3 nucleotide sequence: TGTGCCAGCAGTTCCCGCATAGAGGCGGGAGCCCAGCATTTT. Translated: CASSSRIEAGAQHF.

The rearrangement links TRBV24-1 to TRBJ1-2, with 10 bases identical to TRBD1. This CDR3 spans 16 amino acids. The germline gives CDR1 KGHDR, CDR2 SFDVKD. With 4 bases clipped from V and 2 bases from J, the junction kept 6 bases outside the gene matches. The CDR3 DNA sequence: TGTGCCACCAGTGACCCGGGACAGGGGAGGAACTATGGCTACACCTTC. Translating it yields CATSDPGQGRNYGYTF.

Details on this clonotype: A much larger clone is a single base away; this may be a read error. This chain joins TRBV11-2 and TRBJ1-5; D is undetermined. Germline V gene lookup returns CDR1 SGHAT and CDR2 FQNNGV. V was trimmed by 0 bases and J by 4 bases, leaving 10 bases between them. This CDR3 is built from 15 residues. The CDR3: CASSLDPTANQPQHF. The DNA of the CDR3 is TGTGCCAGCAGCTTAGATCCCACAGCAAATCAGCCCCAGCATTTT.

This clonotype was counted once. The gene calls are TRBV7-9 and TRBJ2-7; D is unclear. V lost 3 bases to trimming and J lost 2 bases, with 11 bases between them. Germline V gene lookup returns CDR1 SEHNR and CDR2 FQNEAQ (reference sequence). The CDR3 has 14 amino acids. The chain's CDR3 is CASSFGSEAYEQYF. In DNA, the CDR3 is TGTGCCAGCAGCTTTGGCAGCGAGGCCTACGAGCAGTACTTC.

The chain uses TRBV20-1 and TRBJ1-2, with 8 bases aligning to TRBD1. The V segment lost 0 bases and the J segment 8 bases; nucleotides outside the gene matches: 11. Germline CDR1 is DFQATT and CDR2 is SNEGSKA (reference sequence). The CDR3 extends over 15 amino acids. CDR3 DNA: TGCAGTGCTAGAGATGTACAGGGGGTATCCTACGGCTACACCTTC. The encoded protein is CSARDVQGVSYGYTF.

V and J are TRBV6-1 and TRBJ2-3; D remains ambiguous. The CDR3 loop spans 13 amino acids. Germline values: CDR1 MNHNS, CDR2 SASEGT. The V and J ends lost 5 bases and 7 bases respectively, with 13 bases between them. CDR3 region: CASSQKIIYTQYF. Here the CDR3 DNA reads TGTGCCAGCAGTCAAAAAATAATCTATACGCAGTATTTT.

The chain links TRBV7-2 to TRBJ2-1; D gene uncertain. V gave up 1 base and J gave up 5 bases, with 9 bases separating them. Germline CDR1 and CDR2: SGHTA and FQGNSA. This CDR3 spans 14 amino acids. The CDR3 region is CASSLDGDHNEQFF. In DNA form, the CDR3 reads TGTGCCAGCAGCTTAGATGGAGACCACAATGAGCAGTTCTTC.

The table lists this clonotype with many counts. The chain carries TRBV5-6 and TRBJ1-4; 7 nucleotides line up with TRBD1. Germline V gives CDR1 SGHDT, CDR2 YYEEEE. V was clipped by 2 bases and J by 5 bases; unmatched bases: 6. The CDR3 is 15 residues long. CDR3 loop: CASSFSGTDNEKLFF. The CDR3 DNA follows: TGTGCCAGCAGCTTTTCCGGGACAGACAATGAAAAACTGTTTTTT.

The count of this clonotype is one. One end of the junction varies from germline; a read error may be responsible. This chain uses TRBV5-1 with TRBJ2-6; perhaps TRBD1 as D (5 bases). Germline V CDR1 and CDR2: SGHRS, YFSETQ. CDR3 length: 14 residues. The CDR3 is CASSLTGGVNVLTF. The CDR3 DNA is TGCGCCAGCAGCCTTACAGGTGGGGTCAACGTCCTGACTTTC.

This chain uses TRBV20-1 with TRBJ2-5, with 12 bases fitting TRBD2. The CDR3 is made up of 15 amino acids. Germline V gives CDR1 DFQATT, CDR2 SNEGSKA (reference sequence). Trimming removed 6 bases from V and 2 bases from J; junction bases left unmatched: 7. CDR3 sequence (DNA): TGCAGTGCCAGGACTAGCGGGACGGATCAAGAGACCCAGTACTTC. As protein: CSARTSGTDQETQYF.

The table lists this clonotype with many counts. V and J are TRBV19 and TRBJ2-1, with D possibly matching TRBD2 (5 bases). Trimming took 9 bases from V and 5 from J, leaving 11 bases between them. CDR3 length: 12 amino acids. Germline values: CDR1 LNHDA, CDR2 SQIVND (reference sequence). CDR3 coding DNA: TGTGCCAGCCGACGGGGAAACAATGAGCAGTTCTTC. This sequence encodes CASRRGNNEQFF.

This clonotype was observed many times. The CDR3 loop is CATSRGTTYNEQFF. The CDR3 nucleotides read TGTGCCACCAGCAGAGGAACCACCTACAATGAGCAGTTCTTC. V usage is TRBV15 and J usage is TRBJ2-1; no clear D. CDR1 is LNHNV, CDR2 YYDKDF, per germline (reference sequence). This CDR3 is built from 14 residues. Trimming pared 1 base from V and 2 bases from J, leaving 6 bases between.

The V gene is TRBV5-1, the J gene TRBJ1-2; no definite D call. CDR1 and CDR2 (germline): SGHRS, YFSETQ. V was cut by 3 bases and J by 7 bases, with 13 bases left in between. This CDR3 is built from 13 residues. CDR3 loop: CASSSPGSGGYTF. The CDR3 DNA is TGCGCCAGCAGCTCGCCTGGATCGGGTGGCTACACCTTC.

The chain uses TRBV11-2 and TRBJ2-7, with 14 bases fitting TRBD2. Germline loops: CDR1 SGHAT, CDR2 FQNNGV. This CDR3 contains 14 residues. V lost 11 bases to trimming and J lost 7 bases; unmatched junction nucleotides: 10. CDR3 sequence reads: CAARLAGGPGEQYF. The DNA of the CDR3 is TGTGCCGCTCGACTAGCGGGAGGGCCGGGTGAGCAGTACTTC.

This clonotype was picked up many times. This rearrangement joins TRBV5-1 to TRBJ2-3; 10 bases line up with TRBD1. The CDR3 has 16 amino acids. The germline gives CDR1 SGHRS, CDR2 YFSETQ. The V gene end was trimmed by 6 bases and the J gene end by 2 bases; junction bases not matched to a gene: 9. The CDR3 here is CASTRQGARITDTQYF. For the CDR3, the DNA is TGCGCCAGCACCAGACAGGGGGCGAGGATCACAGATACGCAGTATTTT.